What follows are 13 T cell receptor beta chains derived from one specimen sequenced in a study of blood T cell repertoires in COVID-19. Assay: immunoSEQ multiplex PCR; the TCRdb copy retains only in-frame clones and omits some. The sample yields tens of thousands of clones, around 85% seen once. The source material was peripheral blood. The receptors were gathered from a man older than 75 with active or convalescent COVID-19.

This clone appeared a few times. Other DNA sequences of this sample code for an identical CDR3. The chain couples TRBV15 to TRBJ1-5; 7 nucleotides align to TRBD1. The CDR3 contains 15 residues. The ends lost 0 bases at V and 4 bases at J; junction bases unmatched: 3. Germline CDR1 is LNHNV and CDR2 is YYDKDF (reference sequence). The CDR3 region is CATSRDRQGNQPQHF. The CDR3 DNA sequence: TGTGCCACCAGCAGAGACCGACAGGGAAATCAGCCCCAGCATTTT.

This clone was observed a few times. The gene calls are TRBV18 and TRBJ1-2, with a weak D call TRBD1 (6 bases). Germline CDR1 reads KGHSH; CDR2 reads LQKENI. V dropped 3 bases and J dropped 4 bases, with 15 bases sitting between them. The CDR3 contains 15 residues. The CDR3 is CASSPIAGVPYGYTF. DNA of the CDR3: TGTGCCAGCTCACCGATTGCAGGGGTCCCCTATGGCTACACCTTC.

This clone has a handful of counts. V usage is TRBV9 and J usage is TRBJ1-6; D not certain. The CDR3 covers 14 residues. The V end lost 4 bases, the J end lost 10 bases, and 15 bases lay between the germline ends. Germline assignment: CDR1 SGDLS and CDR2 YYNGEE. CDR3: CASSSGPSRSPLHF. DNA of the CDR3: TGTGCCAGCAGCTCGGGTCCCAGCAGATCACCCCTCCACTTT.

The rearrangement joins TRBV5-1 to TRBJ2-1; 9 nucleotides align to TRBD2. The V gene's germline CDR1 is SGHRS and CDR2 YFSETQ. V shed 5 bases, J shed 5 bases, and the junction held 11 bases outside the gene matches. This CDR3 region has 16 residues. The CDR3 loop is CASSRGGGGADNEQFF. For the CDR3, the DNA is TGCGCCAGCAGTAGGGGAGGCGGGGGGGCGGACAATGAGCAGTTCTTC.

The V call is TRBV7-9, the J call TRBJ2-7; 7 bases are shared with TRBD2. With V trimmed by 5 bases and J by 5 bases, 3 bases remained unmatched. The CDR3 loop spans 12 amino acids. Germline V gene sequence: CDR1 SEHNR, CDR2 FQNEAQ (reference sequence). In DNA, the CDR3 is TGTGCCAGCAGCCCCGGGGGGAACGAGCAGTACTTC. Its protein is CASSPGGNEQYF.

On this clone itself: Just one base apart from a much larger clone, this may be a read error. The chain is built from TRBV9 and TRBJ1-5; D is possibly TRBD1 (5 bases). Germline V gene data show CDR1 as SGDLS and CDR2 as YYNGEE. The CDR3 length is 14 residues. V lost 0 bases and J lost 2, with 6 bases in between. The CDR3 coding sequence is TGTGCCAGCAGCGTAGGGGGGGGCAATCAGCCCCAGCATTTT. This encodes CASSVGGGNQPQHF.

The chain uses TRBV28 and TRBJ1-5, with 7 bases fitting TRBD1. Unmatched junction bases numbered 8, after V lost 7 bases and J lost 2 bases. The CDR3 runs 15 residues. The V gene's germline CDR1 is MDHEN and CDR2 SYDVKM. CDR3 bases: TGTGCCAGCACCACTGGACAGGCAGGCAATCAGCCCCAGCATTTT. As protein: CASTTGQAGNQPQHF.

The chain employs TRBV13 and TRBJ2-5, with D maybe TRBD2 (6 bases). The length of the CDR3 is 13 residues. The V and J ends lost 6 bases and 3 bases respectively, with 11 bases between them. Germline V gives CDR1 PRHDT, CDR2 FYEKMQ (reference sequence). The chain's CDR3 is CASRNWGEETQYF. Here the CDR3 DNA reads TGTGCCAGCAGAAACTGGGGGGAAGAGACCCAGTACTTC. Variable domain in full (rest from reference TRBV13 and TRBJ2-5): AAGVIQSPRHLIKEKRETATLKCYPIPRHDTVYWYQQGPGQDPQFLISFYEKMQSDKGSIPDRFSAQQFSDYHSELNMSSLELGDSALYFCASRNWGEETQYFGPGTRLLVL.

The CDR3 region has the DNA TGTGCCAGCTCACCACCCAGCGGGGGGGATAAGACCCAGTACTTC. As protein: CASSPPSGGDKTQYF. The chain recombines TRBV18 with TRBJ2-5; 10 nucleotides align to TRBD2. CDR1 is KGHSH and CDR2 is LQKENI in the germline V gene. V trimming: 0 bases; J trimming: 6 bases; junction bases outside the gene matches: 4. The CDR3 length is 15 residues.

This clone was seen more than once but under ten times. The rearrangement joins TRBV6-1 to TRBJ2-7; D remains ambiguous. CDR1 and CDR2 (germline): MNHNS, SASEGT. Trimming pared 3 bases from V and 10 bases from J, leaving 16 bases between. CDR3 length: 13 residues. CDR3 bases: TGTGCCAGCAGTGAGAGACGAGGATACAAACAGTACTTC. Amino acid sequence: CASSERRGYKQYF.

This chain joins TRBV4-3 and TRBJ2-1; 10 bases line up with TRBD2. The trim removed 0 bases at V and 6 bases at J, leaving 11 bases unmatched. The CDR3 length is 18 residues. CDR1 LGHNA and CDR2 YSLEER come from the germline V gene. CDR3 amino acids: CASSQDLRTSGRSNEQFF. Written as DNA, the CDR3 is TGCGCCAGCAGCCAAGATCTCCGGACTAGCGGACGATCCAATGAGCAGTTCTTC.

The chain combines TRBV23-1 with TRBJ1-1; the match to TRBD1 covers 10 bases. TRBV23-1 is an open reading frame whose function is uncertain. Losses at the gene ends were 6 bases for V and 1 base for J; bases not matched to a gene: 5. The CDR3 loop spans 15 amino acids. The CDR3 nucleotides read TGCGCCAGCAGCCCGACAGGGGGCCGGAACACTGAAGCTTTCTTT. This codes for CASSPTGGRNTEAFF.

J is TRBJ2-5 and V is TRBV6-1, with 8 positions matching TRBD1. Germline values: CDR1 MNHNS, CDR2 SASEGT. The J segment lost 5 bases and the V segment lost 2 bases, leaving 10 bases of the junction unmatched. The CDR3 is 16 amino acids. The CDR3 DNA sequence: TGTGCCAGCAGTGAACCCCCCGGCAGGGGGCTCGAGACCCAGTACTTC. Residues: CASSEPPGRGLETQYF.